One sample yielded the 7 T cell receptor beta chains listed below, sequenced in a study of sequential checkpoint blockade in melanoma (dated by TCRdb to about 2019). Preparation of the library involved the immunoSEQ multiplex PCR assay. This immuneACCESS table, as held by TCRdb, lists in-frame sequences with V and J called but not all clones. Of the missing ones, under half trace to an unresolved V gene in checked studies; the others have no known cause. The sample table records roughly 17,000 clones; more than 65% of these occur just once. In total, the top ten clones hold more than 20% of the sample. What this sample's treatment or condition label stands for: randomized to nivolumab then ipilimumab (arm A) or the reverse (arm B). Sequenced here: CD8+ T cells sorted from blood (inferred from file names), sampled from a patient given nivolumab and ipilimumab in sequence. These receptor sequences come from a human donor with melanoma.

This clone has just a few counts. V is TRBV27 and J is TRBJ1-2; TRBD1 might be the D (5 bases). This CDR3 has 12 residues. The V gene lost 5 bases and the J gene lost 8 bases, with 12 bases spanning the gap. The germline V gene encodes CDR1 MNHEY and CDR2 SMNVEV (reference sequence). The CDR3: CASSQDTGGYTF. The DNA for the CDR3 is TGTGCCAGCAGTCAGGACACGGGCGGCTACACCTTC.

This clone is deemed medium-sized. V and J are TRBV11-2 and TRBJ2-2; 8 nucleotides align to TRBD1. Germline V gene lookup returns CDR1 SGHAT and CDR2 FQNNGV. Trimming took 6 bases from V and 5 from J; bases not matched to a gene: 5. CDR3 size: 14 residues. The CDR3, as DNA: TGTGCCAGCAGGGAACGGACAGGGACCGGGGAGCTGTTTTTT. Protein product: CASRERTGTGELFF.

This chain links TRBV5-4 with TRBJ2-7, with 9 positions matching TRBD1. Germline trimming cut 2 bases from V and 7 bases from J; bases unmatched to any gene: 7. The germline CDR1 and CDR2 sequences are SGHNT and YYREEE (reference sequence). The CDR3 is made up of 14 amino acids. CDR3 residues: CASSFRQGVEEQYF. The CDR3 DNA reads as TGTGCCAGCAGCTTTAGACAGGGGGTGGAAGAGCAGTACTTC.

The chain has TRBV7-9 and TRBJ1-1; D remains unclear. The CDR3 covers 12 residues. V gave up 4 bases and J gave up 1 base, with 4 bases separating them. The germline gives CDR1 SEHNR, CDR2 FQNEAQ (reference sequence). CDR3 amino acids: CASSSSNTEAFF. CDR3 DNA: TGTGCCAGCAGCTCTTCGAACACTGAAGCTTTCTTT.

V and J are TRBV5-1 and TRBJ1-4; D is perhaps TRBD1 (5 bases). CDR3 length: 15 residues. Germline V gene data show CDR1 as SGHRS and CDR2 as YFSETQ. Trimming pared 0 bases from V and 4 bases from J, leaving 10 bases between. The CDR3 DNA follows: TGCGCCAGCAGCTTGGGCTCAGGGTTTAATGAAAAACTGTTTTTT. Protein: CASSLGSGFNEKLFF.

This rearrangement joins TRBV5-1 to TRBJ1-1; maybe TRBD1 (5 bases). The CDR3 has 14 residues. Germline V gene lookup returns CDR1 SGHRS and CDR2 YFSETQ. The V end was cut by 2 bases, the J end by 1 base, with 9 bases between. This chain's CDR3 is CASSLPTGNTEAFF. The CDR3 DNA follows: TGCGCCAGCAGCTTACCCACAGGGAACACTGAAGCTTTCTTT.

This clone was counted many times. The chain couples TRBV6-1 to TRBJ1-2; tentatively, D is TRBD1 (6 bases). CDR1 and CDR2 from the germline V gene are MNHNS and SASEGT. The V end lost 2 bases, the J end lost 4 bases, and 26 bases lay between the germline ends. This CDR3 has 19 residues. The CDR3 nucleotides are TGTGCCAGCAGTGAAAGGCAGGGGTCCGTATCAACCAGCCTCTATGGCTACACCTTC. Translation gives CASSERQGSVSTSLYGYTF.